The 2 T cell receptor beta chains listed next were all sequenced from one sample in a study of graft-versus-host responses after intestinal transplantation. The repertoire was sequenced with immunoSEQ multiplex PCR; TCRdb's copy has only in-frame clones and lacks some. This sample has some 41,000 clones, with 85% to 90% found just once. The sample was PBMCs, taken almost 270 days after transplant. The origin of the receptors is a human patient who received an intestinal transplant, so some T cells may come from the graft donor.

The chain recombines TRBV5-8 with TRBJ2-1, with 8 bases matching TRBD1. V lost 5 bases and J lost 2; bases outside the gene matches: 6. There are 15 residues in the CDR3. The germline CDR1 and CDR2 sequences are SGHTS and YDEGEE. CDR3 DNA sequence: TGTGCCAGCAGTTCCGGACAGGGACCCTACAATGAGCAGTTCTTC. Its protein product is CASSSGQGPYNEQFF. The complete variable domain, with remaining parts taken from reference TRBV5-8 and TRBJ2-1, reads EAGVTQSPTHLIKTRGQQATLRCSPISGHTSVYWYQQALGLGLQFLLWYDEGEERNRGNFPPRFSGRQFPNYSSELNVNALELEDSALYLCASSSGQGPYNEQFFGPGTRLTVL.

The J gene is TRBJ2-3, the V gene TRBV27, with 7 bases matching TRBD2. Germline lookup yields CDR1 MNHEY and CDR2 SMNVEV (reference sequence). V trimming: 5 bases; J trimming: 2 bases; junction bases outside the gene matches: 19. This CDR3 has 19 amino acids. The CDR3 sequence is CASSPLALGLAAHTDTQYF. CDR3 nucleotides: TGTGCCAGCAGTCCACTGGCCCTGGGGCTAGCGGCTCACACAGATACGCAGTATTTT.